This T cell receptor (beta chain) was sequenced for a study of ipilimumab plus nivolumab after autologous stem cell transplantation. Turning to the study itself: Typical patient got roughly 5 ipilimumab doses and roughly 8 nivolumab doses (median). Both relapsed and primary refractory DLBCL were included.

Using immunoSEQ multiplex PCR, the repertoire was profiled, and TCRdb retains in-frame clones only, with some absent. The sample shows around 13,000 clones, about three quarters of them seen only once. Patients got ipilimumab 1 mg/kg beginning 14 to 28 days post-transplant. Dosing: nivolumab 3 mg/kg IV, weeks 1, 4, 7, 10, then every two weeks to week 26. The CDR3 runs 16 residues. This chain joins TRBV21-1 and TRBJ2-7; the D call TRBD2 from the table was never checked on the DNA. TRBV21-1 is a documented pseudogene. The source material was PBMCs, sampled in a trial of ipilimumab plus nivolumab as post-transplant consolidation. The TCR comes from a male donor with diffuse large B-cell lymphoma. The CDR3 DNA follows: TGTGCCAGCCCGATCGTACAGACTAGCGGGAGCTACGAGCAGTACTTC. This codes for CASPIVQTSGSYEQYF.